The present T cell receptor beta chain was sequenced within a study of cytomegalovirus exposure and HLA in healthy donors. Overall study: The platform used for the roughly 110 validation repertoires matched that of the 600 to 800 first-cohort repertoires, a later analysis reported. Overall study findings and caveats: Most sequenced TCRs were rare (though some public TCRs occurred in many donors).

While the first cohort had over 650 subjects, the donors belonged to the separate validation cohort of roughly 120 subjects. Only one count was recorded for this clone. The antigen remains unidentified. Trimming removed 2 bases from V and 4 bases from J, with 9 bases in between. This CDR3 spans 14 amino acids. Germline assignment: CDR1 MNHNY and CDR2 SVGAGI (reference sequence). Clones were sequenced by immunoSEQ multiplex PCR, and TCRdb holds only the in-frame ones, with some missing. Of roughly 120,000 clones in the sample, about 88% were seen once. Sequences were obtained from PBMCs. This chain uses TRBV6-6 with TRBJ1-5; D perhaps matches TRBD1 (6 bases). The TCR was taken from a man younger than 35 in good health and CMV-seropositive. CDR3 DNA sequence: TGTGCCAGCAGTTACAGGGGGTTTAATCAGCCCCAGCATTTT. Residues: CASSYRGFNQPQHF.